This TCR beta chain is drawn from a study of control samples from healthy donors and cancer patients. The protocol was immunoSEQ multiplex PCR, while the TCRdb copy is restricted to in-frame clones and leaves out a portion. The table has 130,000 or so clones, approximately 89% seen once. CDR1 is ENHRY, CDR2 SYGVKD, per germline. The J segment lost 2 bases and the V segment lost 4 bases, leaving 4 bases of the junction unmatched. The length of the CDR3 is 14 residues. The sequence was collected from a man aged 45-65 years with head and neck cancer. J is TRBJ2-5 and V is TRBV10-3, with 7 bases identical to TRBD1. Sequencing was carried out using PBMCs. In DNA form, the CDR3 reads TGTGCCATCAGTGGACAGGGCAGACAAGAGACCCAGTACTTC. It specifies CAISGQGRQETQYF.